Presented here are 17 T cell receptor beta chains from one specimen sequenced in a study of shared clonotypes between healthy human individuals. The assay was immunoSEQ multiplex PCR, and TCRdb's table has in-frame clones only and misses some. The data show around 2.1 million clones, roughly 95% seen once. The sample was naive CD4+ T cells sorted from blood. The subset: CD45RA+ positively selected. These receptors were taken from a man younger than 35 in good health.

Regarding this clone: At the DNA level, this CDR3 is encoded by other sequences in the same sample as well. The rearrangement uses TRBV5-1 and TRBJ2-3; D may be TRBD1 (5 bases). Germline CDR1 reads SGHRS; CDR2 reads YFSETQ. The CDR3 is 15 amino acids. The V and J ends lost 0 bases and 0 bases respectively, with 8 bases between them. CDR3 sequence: CASSLEGQSTDTQYF. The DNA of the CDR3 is TGCGCCAGCAGCTTGGAGGGGCAAAGCACAGATACGCAGTATTTT.

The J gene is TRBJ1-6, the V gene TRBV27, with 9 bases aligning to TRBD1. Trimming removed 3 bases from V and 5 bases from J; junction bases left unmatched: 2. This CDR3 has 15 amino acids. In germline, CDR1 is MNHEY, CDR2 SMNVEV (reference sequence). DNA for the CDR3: TGTGCCAGCAGTTTCGGACAGGGGAATAATTCACCCCTCCACTTT. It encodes CASSFGQGNNSPLHF.

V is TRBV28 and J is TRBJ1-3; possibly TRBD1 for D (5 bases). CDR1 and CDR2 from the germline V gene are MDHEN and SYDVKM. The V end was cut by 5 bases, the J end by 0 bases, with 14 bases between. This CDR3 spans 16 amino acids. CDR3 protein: CASSITGLLSGNTIYF. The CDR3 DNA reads TGTGCCAGCAGTATCACGGGACTCCTCTCTGGAAACACCATATATTTT.

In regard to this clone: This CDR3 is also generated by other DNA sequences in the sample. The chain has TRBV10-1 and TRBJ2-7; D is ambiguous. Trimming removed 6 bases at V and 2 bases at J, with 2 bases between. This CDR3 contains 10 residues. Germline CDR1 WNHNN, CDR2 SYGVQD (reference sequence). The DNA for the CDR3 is TGCGCCAGCAGGCCCTACGAGCAGTACTTC. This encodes CASRPYEQYF.

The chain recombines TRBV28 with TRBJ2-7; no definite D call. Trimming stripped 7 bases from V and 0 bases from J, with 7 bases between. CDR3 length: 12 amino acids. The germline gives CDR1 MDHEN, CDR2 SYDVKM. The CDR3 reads CASNGISYEQYF. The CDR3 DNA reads TGTGCCAGCAACGGCATCTCCTACGAGCAGTACTTC.

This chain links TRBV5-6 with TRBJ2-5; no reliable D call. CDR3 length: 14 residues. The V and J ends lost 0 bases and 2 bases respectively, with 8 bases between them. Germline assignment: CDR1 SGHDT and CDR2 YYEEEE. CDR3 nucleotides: TGTGCCAGCAGCTTGGAACGCGTACAAGAGACCCAGTACTTC. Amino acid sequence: CASSLERVQETQYF.

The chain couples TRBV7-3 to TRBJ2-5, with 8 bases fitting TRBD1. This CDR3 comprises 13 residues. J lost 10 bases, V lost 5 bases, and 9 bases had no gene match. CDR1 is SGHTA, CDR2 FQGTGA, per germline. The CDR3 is CASSVDRAQGQYF. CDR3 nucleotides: TGTGCCAGCAGCGTGGACAGGGCTCAAGGCCAGTACTTC.

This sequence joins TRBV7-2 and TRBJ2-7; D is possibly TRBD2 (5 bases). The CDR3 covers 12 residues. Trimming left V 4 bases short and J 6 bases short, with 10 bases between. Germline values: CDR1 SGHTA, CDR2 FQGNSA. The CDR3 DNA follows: TGTGCCAGCAGCTCCGGGATTTTCGAGCAGTACTTC. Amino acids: CASSSGIFEQYF.

The CDR3 here is CASGDRTGSNQPQHF. CDR3 coding DNA: TGTGCCAGCGGCGACCGGACAGGTAGCAATCAGCCCCAGCATTTT. The chain combines TRBV16 with TRBJ1-5, with TRBD1 matching 7 bases. The CDR3 has 15 amino acids. The trim removed 8 bases at V and 0 bases at J, leaving 7 bases unmatched. Germline CDR1 KGHSY, CDR2 FQNENV.

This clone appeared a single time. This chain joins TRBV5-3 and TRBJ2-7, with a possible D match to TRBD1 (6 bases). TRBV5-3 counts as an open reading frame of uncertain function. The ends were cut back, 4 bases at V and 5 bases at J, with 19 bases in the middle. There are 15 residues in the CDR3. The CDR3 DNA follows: TGTGCCAGAAGCGACTATACAGGGACATCCAACGAGCAGTACTTC. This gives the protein CARSDYTGTSNEQYF.

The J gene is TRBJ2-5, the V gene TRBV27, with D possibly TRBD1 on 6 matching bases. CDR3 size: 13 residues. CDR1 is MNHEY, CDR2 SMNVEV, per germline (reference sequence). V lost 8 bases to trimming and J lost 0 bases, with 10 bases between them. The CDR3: CASGKGDQETQYF. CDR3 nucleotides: TGTGCCAGCGGTAAGGGGGACCAAGAGACCCAGTACTTC.

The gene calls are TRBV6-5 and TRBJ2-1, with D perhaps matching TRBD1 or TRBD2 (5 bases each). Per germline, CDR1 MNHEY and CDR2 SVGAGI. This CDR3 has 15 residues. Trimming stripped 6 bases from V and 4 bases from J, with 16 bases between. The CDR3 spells CASRELGTEYNEQFF. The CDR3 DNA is TGTGCCAGCAGGGAACTCGGGACGGAATACAATGAGCAGTTCTTC.

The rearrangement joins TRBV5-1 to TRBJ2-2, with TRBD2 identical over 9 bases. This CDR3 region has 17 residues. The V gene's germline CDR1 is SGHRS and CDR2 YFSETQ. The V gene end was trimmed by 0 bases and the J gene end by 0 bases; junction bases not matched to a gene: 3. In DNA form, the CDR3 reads TGCGCCAGCAGCTTGGAGGCTAGCGGGGCGAACACCGGGGAGCTGTTTTTT. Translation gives CASSLEASGANTGELFF. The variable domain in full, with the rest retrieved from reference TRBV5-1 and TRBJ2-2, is KAGVTQTPRYLIKTRGQQVTLSCSPISGHRSVSWYQQTPGQGLQFLFEYFSETQRNKGNFPGRFSGRQFSNSRSEMNVSTLELGDSALYLCASSLEASGANTGELFFGEGSRLTVL.

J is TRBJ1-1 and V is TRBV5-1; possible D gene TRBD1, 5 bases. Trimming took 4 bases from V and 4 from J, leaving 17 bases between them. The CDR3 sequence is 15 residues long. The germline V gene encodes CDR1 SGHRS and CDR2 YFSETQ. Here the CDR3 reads CASSPTGLPGTEAFF. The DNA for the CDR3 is TGCGCCAGCAGCCCAACGGGGCTGCCCGGCACTGAAGCTTTCTTT. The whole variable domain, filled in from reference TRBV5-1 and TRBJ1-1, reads KAGVTQTPRYLIKTRGQQVTLSCSPISGHRSVSWYQQTPGQGLQFLFEYFSETQRNKGNFPGRFSGRQFSNSRSEMNVSTLELGDSALYLCASSPTGLPGTEAFFGQGTRLTVV.

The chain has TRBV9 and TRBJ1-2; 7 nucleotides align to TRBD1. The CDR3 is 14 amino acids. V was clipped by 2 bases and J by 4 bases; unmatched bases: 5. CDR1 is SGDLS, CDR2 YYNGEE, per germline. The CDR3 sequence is CASSVGQASYGYTF. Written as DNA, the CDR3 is TGTGCCAGCAGCGTTGGACAGGCCAGCTATGGCTACACCTTC. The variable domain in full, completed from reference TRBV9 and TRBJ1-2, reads DSGVTQTPKHLITATGQRVTLRCSPRSGDLSVYWYQQSLDQGLQFLIQYYNGEERAKGNILERFSAQQFPDLHSELNLSSLELGDSALYFCASSVGQASYGYTFGSGTRLTVV.

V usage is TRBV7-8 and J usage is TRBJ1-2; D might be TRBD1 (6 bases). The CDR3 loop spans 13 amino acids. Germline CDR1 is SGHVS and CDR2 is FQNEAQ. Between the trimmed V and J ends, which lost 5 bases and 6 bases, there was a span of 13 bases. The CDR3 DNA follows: TGTGCCAGCAGCCCTAGGGACAAAAATGGCTACACCTTC. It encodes CASSPRDKNGYTF.

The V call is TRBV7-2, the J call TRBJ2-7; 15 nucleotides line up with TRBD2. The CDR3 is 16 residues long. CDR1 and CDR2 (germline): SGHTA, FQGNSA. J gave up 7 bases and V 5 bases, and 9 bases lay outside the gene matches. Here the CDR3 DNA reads TGTGCCAGCAGCCCACCGGGACTAGCGGGAGGCGGAGAGCAGTACTTC. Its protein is CASSPPGLAGGGEQYF.